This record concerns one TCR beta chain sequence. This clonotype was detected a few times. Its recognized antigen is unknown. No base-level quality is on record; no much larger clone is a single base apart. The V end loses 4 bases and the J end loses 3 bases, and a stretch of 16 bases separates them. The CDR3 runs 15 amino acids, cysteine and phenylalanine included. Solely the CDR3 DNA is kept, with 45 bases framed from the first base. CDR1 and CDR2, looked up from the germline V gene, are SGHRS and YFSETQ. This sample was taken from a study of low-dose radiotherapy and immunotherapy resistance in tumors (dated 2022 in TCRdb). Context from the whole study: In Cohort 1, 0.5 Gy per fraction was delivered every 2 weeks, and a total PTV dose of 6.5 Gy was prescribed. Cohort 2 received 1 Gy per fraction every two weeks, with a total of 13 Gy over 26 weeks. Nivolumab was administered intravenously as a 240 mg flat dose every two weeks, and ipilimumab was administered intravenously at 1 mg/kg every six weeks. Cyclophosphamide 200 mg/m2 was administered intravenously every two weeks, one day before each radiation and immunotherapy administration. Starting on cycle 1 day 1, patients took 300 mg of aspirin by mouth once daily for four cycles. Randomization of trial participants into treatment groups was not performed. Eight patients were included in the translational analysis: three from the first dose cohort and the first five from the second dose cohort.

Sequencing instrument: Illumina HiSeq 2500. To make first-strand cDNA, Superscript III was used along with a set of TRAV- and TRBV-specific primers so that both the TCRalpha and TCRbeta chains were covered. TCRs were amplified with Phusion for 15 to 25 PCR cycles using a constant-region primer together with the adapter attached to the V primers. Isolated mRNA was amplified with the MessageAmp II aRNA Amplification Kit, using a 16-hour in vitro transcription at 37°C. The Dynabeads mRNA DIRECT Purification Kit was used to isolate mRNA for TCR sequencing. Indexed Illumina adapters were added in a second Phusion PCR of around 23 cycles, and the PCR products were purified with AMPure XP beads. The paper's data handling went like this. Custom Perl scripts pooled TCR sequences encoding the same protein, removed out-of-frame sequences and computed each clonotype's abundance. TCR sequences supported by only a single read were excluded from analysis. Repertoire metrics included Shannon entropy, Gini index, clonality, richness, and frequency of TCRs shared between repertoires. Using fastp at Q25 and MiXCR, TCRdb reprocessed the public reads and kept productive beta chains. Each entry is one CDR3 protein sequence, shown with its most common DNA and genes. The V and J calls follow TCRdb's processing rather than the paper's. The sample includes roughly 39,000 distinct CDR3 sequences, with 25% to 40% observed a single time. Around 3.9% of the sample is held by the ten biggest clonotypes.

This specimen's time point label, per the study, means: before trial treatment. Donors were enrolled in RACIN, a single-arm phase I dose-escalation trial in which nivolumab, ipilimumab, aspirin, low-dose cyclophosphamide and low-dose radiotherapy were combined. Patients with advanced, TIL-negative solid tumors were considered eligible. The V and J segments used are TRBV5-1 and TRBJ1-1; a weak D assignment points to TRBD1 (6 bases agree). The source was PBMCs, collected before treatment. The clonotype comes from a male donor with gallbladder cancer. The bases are TGCGCCAGCAGCCGCCAGGGGCTGGGCGACACTGAAGCTTTCTTT. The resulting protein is CASSRQGLGDTEAFF.